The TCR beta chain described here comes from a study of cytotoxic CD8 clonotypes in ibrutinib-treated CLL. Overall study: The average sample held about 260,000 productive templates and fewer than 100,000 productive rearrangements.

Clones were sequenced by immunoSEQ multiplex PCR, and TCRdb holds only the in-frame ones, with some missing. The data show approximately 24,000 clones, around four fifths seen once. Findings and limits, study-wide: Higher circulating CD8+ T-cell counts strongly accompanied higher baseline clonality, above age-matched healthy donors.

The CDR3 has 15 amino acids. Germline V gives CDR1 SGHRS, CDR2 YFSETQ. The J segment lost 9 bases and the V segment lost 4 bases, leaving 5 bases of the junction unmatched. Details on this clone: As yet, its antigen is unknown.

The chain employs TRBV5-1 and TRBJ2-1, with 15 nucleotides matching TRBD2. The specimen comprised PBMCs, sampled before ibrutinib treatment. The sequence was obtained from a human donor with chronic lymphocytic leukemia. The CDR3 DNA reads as TGCGCCAGCAGCCCCGGACTAGCGGGAGGGCTTGAGCAGTTCTTC. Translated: CASSPGLAGGLEQFF.